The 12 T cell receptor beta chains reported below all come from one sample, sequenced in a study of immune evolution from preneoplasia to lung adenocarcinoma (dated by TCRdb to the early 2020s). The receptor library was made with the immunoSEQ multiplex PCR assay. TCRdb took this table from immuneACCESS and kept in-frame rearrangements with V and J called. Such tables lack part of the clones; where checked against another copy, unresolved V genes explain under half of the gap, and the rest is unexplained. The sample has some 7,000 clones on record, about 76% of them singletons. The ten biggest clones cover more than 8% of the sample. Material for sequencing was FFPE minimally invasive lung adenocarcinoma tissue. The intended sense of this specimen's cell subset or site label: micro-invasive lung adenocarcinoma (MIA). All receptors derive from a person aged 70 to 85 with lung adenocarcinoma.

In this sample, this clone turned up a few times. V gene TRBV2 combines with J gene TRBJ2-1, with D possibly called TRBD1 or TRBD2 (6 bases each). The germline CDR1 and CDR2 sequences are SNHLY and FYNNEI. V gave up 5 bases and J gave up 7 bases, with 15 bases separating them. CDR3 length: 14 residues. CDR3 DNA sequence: TGTGCCAGCAGTTTCGGGGGCAGGGCAAATGAGCAGTTCTTC. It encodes CASSFGGRANEQFF.

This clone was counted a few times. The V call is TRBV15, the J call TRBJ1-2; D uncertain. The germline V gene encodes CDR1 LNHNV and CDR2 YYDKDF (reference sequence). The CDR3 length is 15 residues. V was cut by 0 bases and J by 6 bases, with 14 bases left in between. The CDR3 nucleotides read TGTGCCACCAGCAGAGAGGTTGGAAACGTGGATGGCTACACCTTC. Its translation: CATSREVGNVDGYTF.

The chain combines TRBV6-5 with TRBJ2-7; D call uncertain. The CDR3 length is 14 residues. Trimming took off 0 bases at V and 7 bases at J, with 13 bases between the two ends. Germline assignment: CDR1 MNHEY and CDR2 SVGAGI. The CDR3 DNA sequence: TGTGCCAGCAGTTACTCGACCCTGGGTCGGGAGCAGTACTTC. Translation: CASSYSTLGREQYF.

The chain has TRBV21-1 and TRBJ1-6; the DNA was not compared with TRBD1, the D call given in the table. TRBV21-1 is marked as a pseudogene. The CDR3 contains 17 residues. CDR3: CAIPLGQTKRRDSPLHF. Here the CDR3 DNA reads TGTGCCATCCCTCTAGGACAGACTAAAAGACGGGATTCACCCCTCCACTTT.

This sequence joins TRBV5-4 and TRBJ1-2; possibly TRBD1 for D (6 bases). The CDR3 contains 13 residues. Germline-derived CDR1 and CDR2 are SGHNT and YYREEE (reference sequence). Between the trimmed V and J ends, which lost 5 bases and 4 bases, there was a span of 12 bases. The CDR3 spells CASSQEGGYGYTF. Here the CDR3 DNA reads TGTGCCAGCAGTCAAGAGGGGGGCTATGGCTACACCTTC.

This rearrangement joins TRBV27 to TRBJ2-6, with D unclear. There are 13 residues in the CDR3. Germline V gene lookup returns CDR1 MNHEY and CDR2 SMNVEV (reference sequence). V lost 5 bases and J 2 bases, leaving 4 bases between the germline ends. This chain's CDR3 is CASSIPGANVLTF. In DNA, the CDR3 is TGTGCCAGCAGTATACCTGGGGCCAACGTCCTGACTTTC.

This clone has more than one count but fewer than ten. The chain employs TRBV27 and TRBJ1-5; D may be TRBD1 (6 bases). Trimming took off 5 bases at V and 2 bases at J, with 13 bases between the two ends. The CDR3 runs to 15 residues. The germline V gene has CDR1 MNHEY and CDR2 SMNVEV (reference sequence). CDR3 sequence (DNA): TGTGCCAGCAGTCCTCAGGGGTTGGGCAATCAGCCCCAGCATTTT. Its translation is CASSPQGLGNQPQHF.

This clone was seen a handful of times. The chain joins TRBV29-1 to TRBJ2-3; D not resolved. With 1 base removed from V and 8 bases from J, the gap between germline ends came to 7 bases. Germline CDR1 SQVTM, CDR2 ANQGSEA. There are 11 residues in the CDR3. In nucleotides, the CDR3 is TGCAGCGTTGAAGGTGGAAGTACGCAGTATTTT. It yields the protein CSVEGGSTQYF.

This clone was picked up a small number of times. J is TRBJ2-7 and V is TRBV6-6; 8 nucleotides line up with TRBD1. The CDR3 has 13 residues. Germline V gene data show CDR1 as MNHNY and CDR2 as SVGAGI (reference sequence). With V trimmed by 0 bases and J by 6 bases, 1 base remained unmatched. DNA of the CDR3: TGTGCCAGCAGTTACTCCCAGGGGGCCGAGCAGTACTTC. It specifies CASSYSQGAEQYF.

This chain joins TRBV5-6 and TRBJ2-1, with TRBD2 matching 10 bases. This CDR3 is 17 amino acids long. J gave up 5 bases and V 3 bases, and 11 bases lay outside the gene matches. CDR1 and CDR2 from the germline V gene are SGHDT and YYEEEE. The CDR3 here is CASSSRLSGRADNEQFF. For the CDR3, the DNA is TGTGCCAGCAGCTCGAGACTGAGCGGGAGGGCCGACAATGAGCAGTTCTTC.

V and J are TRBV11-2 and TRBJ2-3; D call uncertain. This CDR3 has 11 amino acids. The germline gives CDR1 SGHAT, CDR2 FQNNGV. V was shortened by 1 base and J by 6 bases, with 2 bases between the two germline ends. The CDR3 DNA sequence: TGTGCCAGCAGCTTAGGGGATACGCAGTATTTT. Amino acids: CASSLGDTQYF.

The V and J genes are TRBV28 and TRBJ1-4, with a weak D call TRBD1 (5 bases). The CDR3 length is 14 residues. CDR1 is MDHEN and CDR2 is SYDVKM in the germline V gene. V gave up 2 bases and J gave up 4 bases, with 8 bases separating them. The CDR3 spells CASSLGGVNEKLFF. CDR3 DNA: TGTGCCAGCAGTTTAGGGGGAGTTAATGAAAAACTGTTTTTT.